This T cell receptor (beta chain) stems from a study of T cells in Graves' hyperthyroidism and ophthalmopathy. The blood was taken when hyperthyroidism was first diagnosed, before any ophthalmopathy symptoms showed up. Researchers amplified the TCR beta CDR3 regions from RNA transcripts. The TCR CDR3 was amplified in a first-round RT-PCR using the HTBI primer set. TCRdb independently ran MiXCR on the multiplex PCR reads; one entry per CDR3 protein. The repertoire has nearly 600,000 distinct CDR3 sequences, approximately 13% of them found once; the top ten carry 5.8%. This clonotype was counted ten times or more. The CDR3 extends over 14 amino acids. The V gene's germline CDR1 is DFQATT and CDR2 SNEGSKA (reference sequence). The germline V and J ends were trimmed by 6 bases and 8 bases, with 20 bases remaining between them.

Material for sequencing was blood. V and J are TRBV20-1 and TRBJ2-1; perhaps D is TRBD1 or TRBD2 (5 bases each). The source of this sequence is a woman aged 30 to 39 with Graves' hyperthyroidism that later progressed to Graves' ophthalmopathy. The CDR3 bases are TGCAGTGCGGGGAGTTCCGAGGGGATCCATGAGCAGTTCTTC. Translating gives CSAGSSEGIHEQFF.